This TCR beta chain was obtained from a study of blood T cells in healthy people across ages. This clonotype was observed a few times. As yet, its antigen is unknown. A second about 6 to 12 cycle PCR used barcoded and J-beta primers. TCRdb analysed the 5' RACE reads with MiXCR anew, one entry per CDR3 protein. The table lists over 600,000 distinct CDR3 sequences, 35% to 50% of them singletons. Between the trimmed V and J ends, which lost 6 bases and 4 bases, there was a span of 19 bases. CDR3 length equals 14 residues. The germline gives CDR1 DFQATT, CDR2 SNEGSKA (reference sequence). Study-level findings and limits: Long-lived donors exceeded aged donors in naive CD4+ cells and diversity. The fall in TCR beta diversity per million T cells was roughly linear with age. Percentage of naive T cells showed a strong correlation with TCR beta diversity.

Every sample gave at least 5 micrograms of total RNA when it was extracted. Sequencing input: blood. This clonotype was obtained from an elderly man in good health. The chain employs TRBV20-1 and TRBJ2-7; D is uncertain. The chain's CDR3 is CSAETQLIEYEQYF. The CDR3 coding sequence is TGCAGTGCCGAGACACAACTTATAGAGTACGAGCAGTACTTC.